This T cell receptor beta chain was recovered during a study of cytomegalovirus exposure and HLA in healthy donors. Findings and caveats of the study: Analysis performed later showed TCR beta chains linked to HLA being more clonally expanded than equally common others.

PCR employed 60 Vbeta and 13 Jbeta primers. Method: immunoSEQ multiplex PCR; TCRdb's copy keeps in-frame clones and lacks some. The top ten clones hold approximately 1.4% of a sample with 150,000 to 200,000 clones, around four fifths of them seen once. With regard to this clone: Antigen specificity is unknown.

V lost 5 bases and J lost 2, with 9 bases in between. The germline gives CDR1 SGHTA, CDR2 FQGNSA. CDR3 length equals 13 residues. The sequenced sample consisted of PBMCs. The rearrangement joins TRBV7-2 to TRBJ1-2; D may be TRBD1 (6 bases). This TCR came from a woman aged 30 to 39 in good health and CMV-seronegative. This chain's CDR3 is CASSLQGNYGYTF. The CDR3, as DNA: TGTGCCAGCAGCCTACAGGGCAACTATGGCTACACCTTC.